Presented here are 9 T cell receptor beta chains from one specimen sequenced in a study of T-cell reconstitution after alpha-beta-depleted transplantation in children. TCRbeta library preparation incorporated unique molecular identifiers. Each CDR3 protein is one row after TCRdb ran MiXCR on the PCR reads. The table includes 200,000 or so distinct CDR3 sequences, about 7% detected once. This specimen was PBMCs, taken before TCRalphabeta/CD19-depleted stem cell transplant. The receptors here all came from a boy aged 2 to 10 with acute lymphoblastic leukemia, due to receive a stem cell transplant.

This clonotype has just a few counts. The chain employs TRBV7-2 and TRBJ2-3, with 8 bases identical to TRBD2. The CDR3 loop spans 15 amino acids. Trimming at V came to 5 bases and at J to 5 bases, leaving 9 bases not matched to a gene. Germline CDR1 reads SGHTA; CDR2 reads FQGNSA. This CDR3 is CASSRTGGLGDTQYF. CDR3 nucleotides: TGTGCCAGCAGCCGAACGGGGGGGCTGGGAGATACGCAGTATTTT.

The rearrangement uses TRBV20-1 and TRBJ2-1; D unclear. Trimming left V 3 bases short and J 6 bases short, with 9 bases between. The germline CDR1 and CDR2 sequences are DFQATT and SNEGSKA (reference sequence). CDR3 length equals 12 residues. Here the CDR3 DNA reads TGCAGTGCTAGGGCCGACCTCAATGAGCAGTTCTTC. Translated: CSARADLNEQFF.

This clonotype occurred many times. V usage is TRBV3-1 and J usage is TRBJ2-1, with a possible D match to TRBD1 (5 bases). Trimming took off 5 bases at V and 6 bases at J, with 17 bases between the two ends. The CDR3 is 15 residues long. CDR1 and CDR2 (germline): LGHDT, YNNKEL (reference sequence). The CDR3: CASSDSSGSGNEQFF. Written as DNA, the CDR3 is TGTGCCAGCAGCGACAGCTCAGGGTCGGGCAATGAGCAGTTCTTC.

The V call is TRBV7-6, the J call TRBJ2-1; D possibly corresponds to TRBD2 (7 bases). There are 17 residues in the CDR3. CDR1 and CDR2 (germline): SGHVS, FNYEAQ. Trimming stripped 0 bases from V and 5 bases from J, with 17 bases between. The CDR3, as DNA: TGTGCCAGCAGCTTAGCGTTTTCGAGGGGGGGGGACAATGAGCAGTTCTTC. This encodes CASSLAFSRGGDNEQFF.

This clonotype was found many times. The chain couples TRBV28 to TRBJ1-1; no reliable D call. The length of the CDR3 is 14 residues. The germline V gene has CDR1 MDHEN and CDR2 SYDVKM. The V end lost 5 bases, the J end lost 1 base, and 11 bases lay between the germline ends. CDR3 bases: TGTGCCAGCAGTCTCAGACCGACGAACACTGAAGCTTTCTTT. Translation gives CASSLRPTNTEAFF.

This clonotype was found many times. The CDR3 DNA follows: TGTGCCAGCAGCTTAAGTCCACTAGCGGGCAAAGAGACCCAGTACTTC. It translates to CASSLSPLAGKETQYF. The J gene is TRBJ2-5, the V gene TRBV7-9, with TRBD2 matching 9 bases. Germline V lookup: CDR1 SEHNR, CDR2 FQNEAQ (reference sequence). The CDR3 is 16 residues long. The V segment lost 2 bases and the J segment 3 bases; nucleotides outside the gene matches: 7.

The table lists this clonotype with many counts. V usage is TRBV11-2 and J usage is TRBJ2-1; tentatively, D is TRBD2 (6 bases). In germline, CDR1 is SGHAT, CDR2 FQNNGV. V was trimmed by 5 bases and J by 0 bases, leaving 14 bases between them. The CDR3 is made up of 16 amino acids. The CDR3 reads CASSPVAGNSYNEQFF. DNA for the CDR3: TGTGCCAGCAGCCCTGTGGCGGGAAACTCCTACAATGAGCAGTTCTTC.

This clonotype has ten or more counts. The genes are TRBV4-2 and TRBJ2-5, with 12 bases lining up with TRBD2. The germline V gene encodes CDR1 LGHNA and CDR2 YNFKEQ. The CDR3 covers 18 residues. V dropped 0 bases and J dropped 5; count of bases not matched to a gene: 10. The CDR3 reads CASSQEVLAGGPGETQYF. The CDR3 DNA sequence: TGTGCCAGCAGCCAAGAAGTGCTAGCGGGGGGGCCGGGGGAGACCCAGTACTTC.

This clonotype was counted a few times. This chain connects TRBV25-1 to TRBJ2-7; tentatively, D is TRBD1 (6 bases). Germline CDR1 and CDR2: MGHDK and SYGVNS. This CDR3 has 15 residues. V was clipped by 1 base and J by 0 bases, with 10 bases between them. Written as DNA, the CDR3 is TGTGCCAGCAGTGAATTGGGACAACTCTCCTACGAGCAGTACTTC. This translates into CASSELGQLSYEQYF.